The clone carrying this T cell receptor (beta chain) turned up a few times. This specimen comes from a study of radiotherapy plus CTLA-4 blockade in lung cancer. Study in general: Patients showed objective responses in roughly 19% of cases and disease control in under 35%.

The CDR3 runs to 14 residues. CDR1 and CDR2 (germline): SGHRS, YFSETQ. V shed 6 bases and J shed 0 bases, with 12 bases lying between them. The data were produced by immunoSEQ multiplex PCR, yet TCRdb's version contains in-frame clones alone and is incomplete. The sample records 40,000 to 45,000 clones, about 70% being singletons. The material was peripheral blood, obtained from a patient treated with radiotherapy plus ipilimumab. The TCR comes from a human donor with non-small cell lung cancer who had stable disease on radiotherapy plus ipilimumab. V is TRBV5-1 and J is TRBJ1-1; D is perhaps TRBD1 (6 bases). Here the CDR3 reads CASTRTALNTEAFF. For the CDR3, the DNA is TGCGCCAGCACCAGGACAGCCTTGAACACTGAAGCTTTCTTT. Combining the CDR3 with reference TRBV5-1 and TRBJ1-1 gives the whole variable domain KAGVTQTPRYLIKTRGQQVTLSCSPISGHRSVSWYQQTPGQGLQFLFEYFSETQRNKGNFPGRFSGRQFSNSRSEMNVSTLELGDSALYLCASTRTALNTEAFFGQGTRLTVV.